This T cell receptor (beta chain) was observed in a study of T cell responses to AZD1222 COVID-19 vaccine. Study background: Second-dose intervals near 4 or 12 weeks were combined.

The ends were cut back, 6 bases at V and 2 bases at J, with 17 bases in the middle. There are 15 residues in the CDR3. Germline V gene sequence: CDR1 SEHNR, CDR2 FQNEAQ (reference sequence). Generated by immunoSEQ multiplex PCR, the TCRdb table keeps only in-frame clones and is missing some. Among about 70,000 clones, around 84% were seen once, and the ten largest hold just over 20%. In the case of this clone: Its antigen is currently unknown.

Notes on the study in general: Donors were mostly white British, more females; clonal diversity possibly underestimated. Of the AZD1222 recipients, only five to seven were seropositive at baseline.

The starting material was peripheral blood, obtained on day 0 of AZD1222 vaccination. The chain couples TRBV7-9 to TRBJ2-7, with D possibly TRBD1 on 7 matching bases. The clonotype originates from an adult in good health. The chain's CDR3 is CASSPGQPGAYEQYF. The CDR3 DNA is TGTGCCAGCAGTCCGGGACAGCCGGGAGCCTACGAGCAGTACTTC.